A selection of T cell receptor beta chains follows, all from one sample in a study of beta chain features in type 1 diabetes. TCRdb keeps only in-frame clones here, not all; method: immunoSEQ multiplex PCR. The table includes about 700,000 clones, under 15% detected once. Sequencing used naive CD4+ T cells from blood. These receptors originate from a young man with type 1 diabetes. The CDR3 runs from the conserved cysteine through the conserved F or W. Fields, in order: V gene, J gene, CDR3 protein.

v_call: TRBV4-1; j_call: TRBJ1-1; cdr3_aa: CASSQGEGLTEAFF
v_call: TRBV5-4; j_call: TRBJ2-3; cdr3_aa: CASSLYALETQYF
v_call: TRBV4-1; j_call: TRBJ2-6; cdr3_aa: CASSQVEGTGANVLTF
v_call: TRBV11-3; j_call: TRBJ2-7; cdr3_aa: CASSFRDYEQYF
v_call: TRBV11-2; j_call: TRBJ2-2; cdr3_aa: CASGRATNTGELFF
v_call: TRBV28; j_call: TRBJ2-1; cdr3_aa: CASSPQTGGNYNEQFF
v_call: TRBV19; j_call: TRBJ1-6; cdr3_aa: CASSRSYNSPLHF
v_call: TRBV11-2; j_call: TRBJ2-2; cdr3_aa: CASSLARTTGTDTGELFF
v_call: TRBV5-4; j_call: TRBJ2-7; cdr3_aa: CASSFGVDRSYEQYF
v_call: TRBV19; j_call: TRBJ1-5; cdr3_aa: CASSIERYQPQHF
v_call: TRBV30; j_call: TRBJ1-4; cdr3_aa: CAWSVRGSRREKLFF
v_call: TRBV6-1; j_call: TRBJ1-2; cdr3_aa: CASSDRGPNYGYTF
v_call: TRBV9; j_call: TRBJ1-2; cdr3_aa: CASSVGTGVGYGYTF
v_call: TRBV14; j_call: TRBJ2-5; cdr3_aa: CASSRIGGPIQETQYF
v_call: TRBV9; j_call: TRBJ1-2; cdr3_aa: CASSVGAGYGYTF
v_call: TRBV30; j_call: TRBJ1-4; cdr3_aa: CAWSVGRNVEKLFF
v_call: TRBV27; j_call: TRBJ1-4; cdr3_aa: CASSSSGRDQDEKLFF
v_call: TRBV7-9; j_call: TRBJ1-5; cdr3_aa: CASSLDGGAPQHF
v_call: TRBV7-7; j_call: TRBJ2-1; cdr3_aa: CASSPSGGVYNEQFF
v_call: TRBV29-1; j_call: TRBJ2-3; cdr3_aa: CSVEESGGDTQYF
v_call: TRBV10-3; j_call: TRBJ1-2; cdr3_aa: CAISDRGTADRYGYTF
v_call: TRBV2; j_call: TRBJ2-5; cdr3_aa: CASSRTGKETQYF
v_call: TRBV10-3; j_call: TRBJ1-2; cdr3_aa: CAISDVKTPRGYTF
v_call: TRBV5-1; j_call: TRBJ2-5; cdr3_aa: CASSSGDTWQETQYF
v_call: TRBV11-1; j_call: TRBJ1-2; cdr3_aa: CASSFPARGTYGYTF
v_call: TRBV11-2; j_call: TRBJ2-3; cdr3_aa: CASSSATGGGWDTQYF